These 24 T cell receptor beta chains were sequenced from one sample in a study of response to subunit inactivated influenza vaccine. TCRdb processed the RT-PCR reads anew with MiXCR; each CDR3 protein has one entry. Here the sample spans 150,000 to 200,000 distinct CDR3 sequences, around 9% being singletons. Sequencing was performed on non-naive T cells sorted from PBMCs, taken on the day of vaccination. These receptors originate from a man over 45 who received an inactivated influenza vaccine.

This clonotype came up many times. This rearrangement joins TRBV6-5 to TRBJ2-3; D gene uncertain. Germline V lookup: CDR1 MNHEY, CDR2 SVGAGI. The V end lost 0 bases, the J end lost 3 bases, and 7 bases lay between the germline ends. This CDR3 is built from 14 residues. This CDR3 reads CASSYSHGTDTQYF. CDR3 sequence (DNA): TGTGCCAGCAGTTACTCGCACGGGACAGATACGCAGTATTTT.

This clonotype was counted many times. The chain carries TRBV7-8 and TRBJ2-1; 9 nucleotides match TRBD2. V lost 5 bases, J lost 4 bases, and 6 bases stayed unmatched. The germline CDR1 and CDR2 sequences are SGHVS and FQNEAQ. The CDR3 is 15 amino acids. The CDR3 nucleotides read TGTGCCAGCAGCCGCGGGGGGGCAATGTACAATGAGCAGTTCTTC. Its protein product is CASSRGGAMYNEQFF.

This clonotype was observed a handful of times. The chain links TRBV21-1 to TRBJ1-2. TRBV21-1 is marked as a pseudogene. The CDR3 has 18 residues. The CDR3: CASSKEEGLAETNYGYTF. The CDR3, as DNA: TGTGCCAGCAGCAAAGAGGAGGGCCTGGCCGAAACTAACTATGGCTACACCTTC.

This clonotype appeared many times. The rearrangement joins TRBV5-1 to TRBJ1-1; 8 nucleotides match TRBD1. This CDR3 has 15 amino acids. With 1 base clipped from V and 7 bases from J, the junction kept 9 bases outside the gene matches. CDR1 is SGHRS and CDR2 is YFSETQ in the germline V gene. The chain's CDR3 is CASSLIPGQGIEAFF. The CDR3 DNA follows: TGCGCCAGCAGCTTGATACCCGGACAGGGAATTGAAGCTTTCTTT.

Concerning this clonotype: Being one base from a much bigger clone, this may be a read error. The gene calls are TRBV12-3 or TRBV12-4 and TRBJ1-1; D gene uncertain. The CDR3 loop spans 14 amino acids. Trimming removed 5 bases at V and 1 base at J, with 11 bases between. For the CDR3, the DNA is TGTGCCAGCAGTCCAGATCGGGAGAACACTGAAGCTTTCTTT. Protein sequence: CASSPDRENTEAFF.

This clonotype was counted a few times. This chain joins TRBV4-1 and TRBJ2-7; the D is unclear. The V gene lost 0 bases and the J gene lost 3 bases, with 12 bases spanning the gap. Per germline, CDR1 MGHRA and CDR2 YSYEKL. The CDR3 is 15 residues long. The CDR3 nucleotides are TGCGCCAGCAGCCAAGACCGGTATACTGGCTACGAGCAGTACTTC. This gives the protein CASSQDRYTGYEQYF.

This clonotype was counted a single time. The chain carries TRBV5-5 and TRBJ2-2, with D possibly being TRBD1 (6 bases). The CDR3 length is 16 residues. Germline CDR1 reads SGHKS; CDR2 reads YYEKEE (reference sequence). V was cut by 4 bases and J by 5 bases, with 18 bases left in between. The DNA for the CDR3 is TGTGCCAGCAGCCACCACGGACAGTCCTTAACCGGGGAGCTGTTTTTT. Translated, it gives CASSHHGQSLTGELFF.

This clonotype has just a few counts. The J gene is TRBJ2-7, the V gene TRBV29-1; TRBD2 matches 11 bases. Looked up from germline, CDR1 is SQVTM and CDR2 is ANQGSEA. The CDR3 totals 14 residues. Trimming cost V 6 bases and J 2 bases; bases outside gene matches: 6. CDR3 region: CSVVTSGTTYEQYF. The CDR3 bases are TGCAGCGTCGTGACTAGCGGGACCACCTACGAGCAGTACTTC.

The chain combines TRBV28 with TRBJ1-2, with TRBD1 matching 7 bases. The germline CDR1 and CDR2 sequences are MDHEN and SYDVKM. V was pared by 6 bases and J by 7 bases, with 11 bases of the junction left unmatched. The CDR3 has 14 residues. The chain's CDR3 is CASRSDRDPSGYTF. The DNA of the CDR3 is TGTGCCAGCAGATCCGACAGGGATCCTTCTGGCTACACCTTC.

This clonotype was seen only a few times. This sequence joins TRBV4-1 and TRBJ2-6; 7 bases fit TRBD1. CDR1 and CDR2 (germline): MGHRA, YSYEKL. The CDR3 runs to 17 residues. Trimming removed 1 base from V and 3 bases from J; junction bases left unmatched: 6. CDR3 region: CASSQVPGGFGANVLTF. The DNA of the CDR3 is TGCGCCAGCAGCCAAGTACCAGGGGGTTTTGGGGCCAACGTCCTGACTTTC.

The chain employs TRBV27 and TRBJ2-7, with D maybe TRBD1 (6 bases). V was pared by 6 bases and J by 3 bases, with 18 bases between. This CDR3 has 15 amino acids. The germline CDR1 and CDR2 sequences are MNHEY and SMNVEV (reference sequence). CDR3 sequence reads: CASSLTPTGRYEQYF. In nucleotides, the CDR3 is TGTGCCAGCAGCCTAACCCCGACAGGCCGCTACGAGCAGTACTTC.

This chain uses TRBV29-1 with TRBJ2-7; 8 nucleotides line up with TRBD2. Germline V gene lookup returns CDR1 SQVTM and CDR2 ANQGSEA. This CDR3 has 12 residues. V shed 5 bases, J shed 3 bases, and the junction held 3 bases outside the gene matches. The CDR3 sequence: CSVREGIYEQYF. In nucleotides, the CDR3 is TGCAGCGTTCGGGAGGGGATCTACGAGCAGTACTTC.

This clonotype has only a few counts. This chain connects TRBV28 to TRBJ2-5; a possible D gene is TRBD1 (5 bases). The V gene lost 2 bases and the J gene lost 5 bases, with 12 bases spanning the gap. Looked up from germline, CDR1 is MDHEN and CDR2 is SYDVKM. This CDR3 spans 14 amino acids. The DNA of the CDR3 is TGTGCCAGCAGTTTAGGTGGGGCTGGCGAGACCCAGTACTTC. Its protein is CASSLGGAGETQYF.

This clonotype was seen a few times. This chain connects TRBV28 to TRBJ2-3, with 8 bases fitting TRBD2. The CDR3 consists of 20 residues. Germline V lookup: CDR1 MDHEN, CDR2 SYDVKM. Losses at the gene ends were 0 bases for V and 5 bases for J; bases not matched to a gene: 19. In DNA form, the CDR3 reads TGTGCCAGCAGTTTATGGATCGGTTTAGAGCGGGAGAGTTACGTAGATACGCAGTATTTT. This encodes CASSLWIGLERESYVDTQYF.

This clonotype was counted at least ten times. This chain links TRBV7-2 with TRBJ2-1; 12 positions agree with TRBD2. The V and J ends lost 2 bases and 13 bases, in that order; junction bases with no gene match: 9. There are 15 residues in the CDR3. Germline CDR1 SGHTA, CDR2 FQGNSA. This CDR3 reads CASSLTSGGIRAQFF. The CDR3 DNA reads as TGTGCCAGCAGCTTAACTAGCGGGGGGATCCGGGCCCAGTTCTTC.

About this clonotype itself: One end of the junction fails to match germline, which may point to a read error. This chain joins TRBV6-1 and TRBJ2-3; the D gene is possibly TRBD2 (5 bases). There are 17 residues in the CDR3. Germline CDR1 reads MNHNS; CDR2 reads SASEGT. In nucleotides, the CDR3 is TGTGCCATCAGTGAAGGGTTTCGGGGATCTGGCACAGATACGCAGTATTTT. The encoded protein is CAISEGFRGSGTDTQYF.

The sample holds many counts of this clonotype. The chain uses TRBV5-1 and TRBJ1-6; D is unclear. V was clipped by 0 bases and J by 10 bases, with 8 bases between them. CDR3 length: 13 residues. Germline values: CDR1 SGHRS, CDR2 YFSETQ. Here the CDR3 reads CASSLAGRSPLHF. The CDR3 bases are TGCGCCAGCAGCTTGGCCGGTCGATCACCCCTCCACTTT. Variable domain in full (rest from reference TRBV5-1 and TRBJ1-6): KAGVTQTPRYLIKTRGQQVTLSCSPISGHRSVSWYQQTPGQGLQFLFEYFSETQRNKGNFPGRFSGRQFSNSRSEMNVSTLELGDSALYLCASSLAGRSPLHFGNGTRLTVT.

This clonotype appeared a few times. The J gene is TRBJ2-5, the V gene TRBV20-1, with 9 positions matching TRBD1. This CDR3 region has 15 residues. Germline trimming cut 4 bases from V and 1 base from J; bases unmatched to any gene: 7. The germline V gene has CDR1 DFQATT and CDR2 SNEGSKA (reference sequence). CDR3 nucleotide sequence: TGCAGTGCTACGATGGGGACAGGGTCCCAAGAGACCCAGTACTTC. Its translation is CSATMGTGSQETQYF.

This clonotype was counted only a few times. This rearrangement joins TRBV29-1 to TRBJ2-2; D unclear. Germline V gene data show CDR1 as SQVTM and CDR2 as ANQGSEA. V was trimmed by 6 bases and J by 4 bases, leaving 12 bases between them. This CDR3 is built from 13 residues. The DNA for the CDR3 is TGCAGCGTCCGGGCTCGGGCCACCGGGGAGCTGTTTTTT. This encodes CSVRARATGELFF.

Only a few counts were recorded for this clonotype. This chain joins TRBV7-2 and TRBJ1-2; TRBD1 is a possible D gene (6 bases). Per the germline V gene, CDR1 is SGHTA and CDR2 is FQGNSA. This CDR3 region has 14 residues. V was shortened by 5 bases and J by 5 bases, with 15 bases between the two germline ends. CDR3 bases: TGTGCCAGCAGCCCGGACAGAGGGGGGTATGGCTACACCTTC. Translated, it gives CASSPDRGGYGYTF.

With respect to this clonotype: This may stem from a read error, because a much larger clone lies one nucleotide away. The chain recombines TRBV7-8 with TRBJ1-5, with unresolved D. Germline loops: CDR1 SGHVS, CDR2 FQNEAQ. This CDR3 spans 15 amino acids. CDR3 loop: CASSLGGISNQPQPF. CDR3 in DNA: TGTGCCAGCAGCTTAGGGGGAATTAGCAATCAGCCCCAGCCTTTT. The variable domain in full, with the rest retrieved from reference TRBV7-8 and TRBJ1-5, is GAGVSQSPRYKVAKRGQDVALRCDPISGHVSLFWYQQALGQGPEFLTYFQNEAQLDKSGLPSDRFFAERPEGSVSTLKIQRTQQEDSAVYLCASSLGGISNQPQPFGDGTRLSIL.

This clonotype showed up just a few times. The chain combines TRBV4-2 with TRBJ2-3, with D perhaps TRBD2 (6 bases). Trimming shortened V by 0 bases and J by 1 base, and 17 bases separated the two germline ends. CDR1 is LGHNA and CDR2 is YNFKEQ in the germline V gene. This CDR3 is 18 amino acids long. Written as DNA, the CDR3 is TGTGCCAGCAGCCAAGAAGGGAACGGAGGGTCTGGCACAGATACGCAGTATTTT. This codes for CASSQEGNGGSGTDTQYF.

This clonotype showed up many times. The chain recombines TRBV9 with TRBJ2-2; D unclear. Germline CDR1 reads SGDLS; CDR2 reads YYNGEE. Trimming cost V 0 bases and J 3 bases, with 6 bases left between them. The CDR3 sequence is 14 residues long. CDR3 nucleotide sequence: TGTGCCAGCAGCGTAGATGTGGACACCGGGGAGCTGTTTTTT. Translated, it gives CASSVDVDTGELFF.

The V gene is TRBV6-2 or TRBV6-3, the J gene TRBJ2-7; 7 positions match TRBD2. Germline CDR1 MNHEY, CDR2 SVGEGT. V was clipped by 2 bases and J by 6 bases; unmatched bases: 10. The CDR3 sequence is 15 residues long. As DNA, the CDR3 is TGTGCCAGCAGTTACCGGGGGGAAGTGGTCTCCGAGCAGTACTTC. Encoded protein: CASSYRGEVVSEQYF.